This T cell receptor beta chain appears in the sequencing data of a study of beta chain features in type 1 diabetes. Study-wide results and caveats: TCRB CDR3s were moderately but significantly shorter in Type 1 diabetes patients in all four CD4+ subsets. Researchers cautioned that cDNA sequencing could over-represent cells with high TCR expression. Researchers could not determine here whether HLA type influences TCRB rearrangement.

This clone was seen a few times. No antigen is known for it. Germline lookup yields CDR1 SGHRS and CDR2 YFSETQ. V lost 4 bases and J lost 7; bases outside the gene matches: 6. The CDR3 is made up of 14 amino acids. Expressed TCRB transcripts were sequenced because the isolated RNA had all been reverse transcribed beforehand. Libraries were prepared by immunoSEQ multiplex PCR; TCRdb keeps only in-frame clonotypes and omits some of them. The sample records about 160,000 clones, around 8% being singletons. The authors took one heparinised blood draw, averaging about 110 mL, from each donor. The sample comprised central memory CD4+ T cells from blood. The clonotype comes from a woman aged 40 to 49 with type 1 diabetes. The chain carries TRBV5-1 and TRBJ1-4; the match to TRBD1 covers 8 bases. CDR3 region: CASSPGTGREKLFF. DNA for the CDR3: TGCGCCAGCAGCCCCGGGACAGGACGTGAAAAACTGTTTTTT.